These 10 T cell receptor beta chains were all obtained from the same sample, sequenced in a study of cytomegalovirus exposure and HLA in healthy donors. Vbeta (60) and Jbeta (13) primers were used in the PCR. The assay was immunoSEQ multiplex PCR, and TCRdb's table has in-frame clones only and misses some. This sample has about 200,000 clones, with around 78% found just once. Input material: PBMCs. The receptor source for this set is a woman in her twenties or thirties in good health and CMV-seropositive.

The table lists this clone with a count of one. The chain has TRBV5-6 and TRBJ2-5; 10 bases agree with TRBD1. V lost 1 base, J lost 0 bases, and 9 bases stayed unmatched. Germline V lookup: CDR1 SGHDT, CDR2 YYEEEE. This CDR3 contains 18 residues. This CDR3 reads CASSLYGRGTGDQETQYF. DNA of the CDR3: TGTGCCAGCAGCTTGTATGGGAGGGGGACAGGGGACCAAGAGACCCAGTACTTC.

The rearrangement links TRBV2 to TRBJ1-6; tentatively, D is TRBD1 (5 bases). The germline V and J ends were trimmed by 6 bases and 8 bases, with 11 bases remaining between them. Germline assignment: CDR1 SNHLY and CDR2 FYNNEI. The CDR3 sequence is 13 residues long. Here the CDR3 DNA reads TGTGCCAGCAGGGGACTGAAGGATTCACCCCTCCACTTT. This codes for CASRGLKDSPLHF.

The chain uses TRBV19 and TRBJ1-5, with D tentatively TRBD1 (6 bases). The germline V gene encodes CDR1 LNHDA and CDR2 SQIVND (reference sequence). The V end was cut by 3 bases, the J end by 8 bases, with 17 bases between. The CDR3 extends over 15 amino acids. CDR3 nucleotides: TGTGCCAGTAGTATTTTGGGGGCGGATCACGAGCCCCAGCATTTT. Protein product: CASSILGADHEPQHF.

The chain employs TRBV7-6 and TRBJ2-5, with 7 bases aligning to TRBD1. The CDR3 consists of 13 residues. V shed 5 bases and J 2 bases; nucleotides not matched to a gene: 2. Looked up from germline, CDR1 is SGHVS and CDR2 is FNYEAQ. This CDR3 is CASSRGQQETQYF. In nucleotides, the CDR3 is TGTGCCAGCAGCCGGGGACAGCAAGAGACCCAGTACTTC.

The chain joins TRBV25-1 to TRBJ1-1; tentative D call: TRBD1 (6 bases). Germline CDR1 reads MGHDK; CDR2 reads SYGVNS. CDR3 length: 13 residues. The V and J ends lost 8 bases and 1 base respectively, with 11 bases between them. The CDR3 here is CASPDSKNTEAFF. CDR3 bases: TGTGCCAGCCCGGACAGTAAGAACACTGAAGCTTTCTTT. The complete variable domain, with remaining parts taken from reference TRBV25-1 and TRBJ1-1, reads EADIYQTPRYLVIGTGKKITLECSQTMGHDKMYWYQQDPGMELHLIHYSYGVNSTEKGDLSSESTVSRIRTEHFPLTLESARPSHTSQYLCASPDSKNTEAFFGQGTRLTVV.

J is TRBJ2-5 and V is TRBV7-8; TRBD2 aligns across 10 bases. V lost 5 bases to trimming and J lost 2 bases; unmatched junction nucleotides: 14. CDR1 SGHVS and CDR2 FQNEAQ come from the germline V gene. There are 18 residues in the CDR3. The CDR3 DNA reads as TGTGCCAGCAGCCCCAAATACGGACTAGCGGAGGGACAAGAGACCCAGTACTTC. It translates to CASSPKYGLAEGQETQYF. Full variable domain (remainder filled in from reference TRBV7-8 and TRBJ2-5): GAGVSQSPRYKVAKRGQDVALRCDPISGHVSLFWYQQALGQGPEFLTYFQNEAQLDKSGLPSDRFFAERPEGSVSTLKIQRTQQEDSAVYLCASSPKYGLAEGQETQYFGPGTRLLVL.

The chain uses TRBV27 and TRBJ2-1; TRBD1 aligns across 8 bases. V lost 4 bases to trimming and J lost 2 bases; unmatched junction nucleotides: 10. The CDR3 runs 17 residues. The germline V gene encodes CDR1 MNHEY and CDR2 SMNVEV (reference sequence). The CDR3 reads CASSSFRTGTTYNEQFF. CDR3 sequence (DNA): TGTGCCAGCAGTTCCTTTAGGACAGGGACCACCTACAATGAGCAGTTCTTC.

The chain recombines TRBV5-1 with TRBJ2-7; 8 nucleotides agree with TRBD2. J gave up 3 bases and V 0 bases, and 5 bases lay outside the gene matches. Germline V CDR1 and CDR2: SGHRS, YFSETQ. The CDR3 spans 15 residues. The CDR3 loop reads CASSLALAARYEQYF. CDR3 DNA sequence: TGCGCCAGCAGCTTGGCACTAGCGGCACGCTACGAGCAGTACTTC.

J is TRBJ2-7 and V is TRBV30; tentative D call: TRBD2 (6 bases). The CDR3 has 13 residues. Trimming shortened V by 4 bases and J by 6 bases, and 16 bases separated the two germline ends. In germline, CDR1 is GTSNPN, CDR2 SVGIG (reference sequence). The CDR3 loop reads CAWTSGGEREQYF. The CDR3 nucleotides read TGTGCCTGGACCAGCGGAGGGGAACGCGAGCAGTACTTC.

This rearrangement joins TRBV6-5 to TRBJ1-1, with D tentatively TRBD1 (6 bases). This CDR3 has 14 residues. Trimming stripped 6 bases from V and 1 base from J, with 12 bases between. Germline V lookup: CDR1 MNHEY, CDR2 SVGAGI. Written as DNA, the CDR3 is TGTGCCAGCAGGGGGGCAGGGACGAACACTGAAGCTTTCTTT. It encodes CASRGAGTNTEAFF.